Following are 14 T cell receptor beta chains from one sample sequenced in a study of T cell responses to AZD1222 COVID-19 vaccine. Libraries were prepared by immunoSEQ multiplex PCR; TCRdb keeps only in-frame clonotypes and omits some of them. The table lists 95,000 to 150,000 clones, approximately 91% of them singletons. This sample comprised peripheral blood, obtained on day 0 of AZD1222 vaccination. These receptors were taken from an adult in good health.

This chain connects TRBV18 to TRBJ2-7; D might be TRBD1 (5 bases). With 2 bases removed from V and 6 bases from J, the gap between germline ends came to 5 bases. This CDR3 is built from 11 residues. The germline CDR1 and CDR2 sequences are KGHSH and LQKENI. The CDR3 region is CASSPGAEQYF. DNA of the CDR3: TGTGCCAGCTCACCAGGGGCCGAGCAGTACTTC.

Here the CDR3 DNA reads TGTGCCAGCAGCTTACCCCTTAGGCAGAGCCAAGAGACCCAGTACTTC. Protein: CASSLPLRQSQETQYF. The chain links TRBV7-8 to TRBJ2-5; D gene uncertain. This CDR3 has 16 residues. With 2 bases removed from V and 1 base from J, the gap between germline ends came to 14 bases. Germline V gene data show CDR1 as SGHVS and CDR2 as FQNEAQ.

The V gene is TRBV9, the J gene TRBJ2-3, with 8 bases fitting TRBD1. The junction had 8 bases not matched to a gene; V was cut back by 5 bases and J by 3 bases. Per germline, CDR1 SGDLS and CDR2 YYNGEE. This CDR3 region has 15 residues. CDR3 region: CASSLFGQGTDTQYF. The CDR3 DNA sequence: TGTGCCAGCAGTCTTTTTGGACAGGGAACAGATACGCAGTATTTT.

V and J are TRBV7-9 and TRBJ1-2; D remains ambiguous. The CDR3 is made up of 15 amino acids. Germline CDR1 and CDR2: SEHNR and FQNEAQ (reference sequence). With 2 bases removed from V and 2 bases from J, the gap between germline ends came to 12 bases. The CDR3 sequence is CASSLSAAQNYGYTF. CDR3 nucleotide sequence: TGTGCCAGCAGCTTATCTGCAGCCCAAAACTATGGCTACACCTTC.

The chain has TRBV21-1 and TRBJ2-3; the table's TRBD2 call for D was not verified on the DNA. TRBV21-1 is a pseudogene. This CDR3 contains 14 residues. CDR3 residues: CASITGGGTNTQYF. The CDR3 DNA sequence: TGTGCCAGCATTACCGGGGGAGGGACGAATACGCAGTATTTT.

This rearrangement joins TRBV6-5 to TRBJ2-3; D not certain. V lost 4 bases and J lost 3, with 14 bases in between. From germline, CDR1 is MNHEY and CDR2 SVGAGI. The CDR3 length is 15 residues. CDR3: CASSWTAEVTDTQYF. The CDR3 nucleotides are TGTGCCAGCAGTTGGACGGCCGAGGTAACAGATACGCAGTATTTT.

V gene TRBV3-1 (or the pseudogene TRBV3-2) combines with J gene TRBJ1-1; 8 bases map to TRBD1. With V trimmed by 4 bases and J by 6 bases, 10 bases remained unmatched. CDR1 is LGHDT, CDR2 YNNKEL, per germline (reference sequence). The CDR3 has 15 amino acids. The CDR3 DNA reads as TGTGCCAGCAGCCCGGACAGGGCCCTTCTGGCTGAAGCTTTCTTT. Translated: CASSPDRALLAEAFF.

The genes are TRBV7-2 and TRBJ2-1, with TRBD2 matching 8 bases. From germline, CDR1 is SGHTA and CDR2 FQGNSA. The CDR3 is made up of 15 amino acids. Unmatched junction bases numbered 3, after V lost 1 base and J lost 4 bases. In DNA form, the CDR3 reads TGTGCCAGCAGCTTAGGCGGGACTAGTTACAATGAGCAGTTCTTC. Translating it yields CASSLGGTSYNEQFF.

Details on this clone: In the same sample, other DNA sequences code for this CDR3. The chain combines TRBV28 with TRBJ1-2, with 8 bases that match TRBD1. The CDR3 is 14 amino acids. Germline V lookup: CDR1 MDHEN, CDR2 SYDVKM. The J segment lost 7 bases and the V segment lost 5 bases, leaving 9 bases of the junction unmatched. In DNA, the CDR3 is TGTGCCAGCAGTCTCCTCGACAGGGGAGGTGGCTACACCTTC. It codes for CASSLLDRGGGYTF.

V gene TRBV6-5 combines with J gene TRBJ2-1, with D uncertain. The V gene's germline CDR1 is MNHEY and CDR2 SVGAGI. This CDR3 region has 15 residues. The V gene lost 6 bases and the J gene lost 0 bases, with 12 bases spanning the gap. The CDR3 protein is CASSRTHNSYNEQFF. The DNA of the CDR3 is TGTGCCAGCAGCCGAACACATAACTCCTACAATGAGCAGTTCTTC.

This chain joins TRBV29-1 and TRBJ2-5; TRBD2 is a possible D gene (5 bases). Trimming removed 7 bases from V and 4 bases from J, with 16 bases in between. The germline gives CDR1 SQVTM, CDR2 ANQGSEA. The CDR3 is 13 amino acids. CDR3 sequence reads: CSGRRGLGETQYF. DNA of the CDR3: TGCAGCGGGAGGAGAGGGCTAGGAGAGACCCAGTACTTC.

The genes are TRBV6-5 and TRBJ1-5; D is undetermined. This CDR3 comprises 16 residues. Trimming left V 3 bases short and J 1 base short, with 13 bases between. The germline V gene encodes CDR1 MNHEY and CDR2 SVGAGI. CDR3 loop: CASSYGGYGSNQPQHF. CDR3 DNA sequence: TGTGCCAGCAGTTATGGAGGGTACGGGAGCAATCAGCCCCAGCATTTT.

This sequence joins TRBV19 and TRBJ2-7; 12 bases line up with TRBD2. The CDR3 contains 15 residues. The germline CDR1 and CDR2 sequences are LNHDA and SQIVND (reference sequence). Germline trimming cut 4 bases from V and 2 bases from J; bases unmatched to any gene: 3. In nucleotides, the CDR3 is TGTGCCAGTAGTAATGGACTAGCGGGGACCTACGAGCAGTACTTC. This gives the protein CASSNGLAGTYEQYF.

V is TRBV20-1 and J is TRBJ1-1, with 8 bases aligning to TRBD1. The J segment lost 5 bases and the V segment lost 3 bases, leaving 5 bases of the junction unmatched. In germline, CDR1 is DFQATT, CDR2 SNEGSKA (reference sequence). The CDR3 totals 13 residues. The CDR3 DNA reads TGCAGTGCTAGTTCAGGGGGCGAAACTGAAGCTTTCTTT. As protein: CSASSGGETEAFF.